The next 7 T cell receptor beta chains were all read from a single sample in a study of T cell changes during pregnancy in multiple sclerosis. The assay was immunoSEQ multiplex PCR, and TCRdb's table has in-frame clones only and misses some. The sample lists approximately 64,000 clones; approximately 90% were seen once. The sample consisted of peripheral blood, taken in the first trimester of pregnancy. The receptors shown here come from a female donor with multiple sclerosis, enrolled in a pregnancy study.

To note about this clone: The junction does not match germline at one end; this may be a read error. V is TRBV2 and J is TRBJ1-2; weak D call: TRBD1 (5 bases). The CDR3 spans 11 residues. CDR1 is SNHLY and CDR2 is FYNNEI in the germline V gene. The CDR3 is CASSHPTESAF. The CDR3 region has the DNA TGTGCCAGCAGCCACCCGACAGAGTCAGCCTTC.

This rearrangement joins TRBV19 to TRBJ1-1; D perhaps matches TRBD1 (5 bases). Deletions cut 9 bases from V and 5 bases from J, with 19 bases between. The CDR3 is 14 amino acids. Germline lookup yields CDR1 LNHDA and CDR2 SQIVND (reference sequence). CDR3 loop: CASLPWGGGTEAFF. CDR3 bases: TGTGCCAGCCTGCCTTGGGGGGGTGGGACTGAAGCTTTCTTT.

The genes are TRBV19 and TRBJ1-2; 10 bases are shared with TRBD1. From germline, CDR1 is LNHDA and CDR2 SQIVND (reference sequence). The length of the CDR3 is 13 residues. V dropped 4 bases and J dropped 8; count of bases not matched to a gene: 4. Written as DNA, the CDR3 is TGTGCCAGTAGTAGGACAGGGGGGTTCGGCTACACCTTC. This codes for CASSRTGGFGYTF.

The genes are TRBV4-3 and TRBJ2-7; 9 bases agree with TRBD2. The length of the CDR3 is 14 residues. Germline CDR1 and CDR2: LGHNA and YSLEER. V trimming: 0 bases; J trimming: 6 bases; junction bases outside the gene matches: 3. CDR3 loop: CASSQERGGVEQYF. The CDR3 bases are TGCGCCAGCAGCCAAGAGCGGGGGGGAGTCGAGCAGTACTTC.

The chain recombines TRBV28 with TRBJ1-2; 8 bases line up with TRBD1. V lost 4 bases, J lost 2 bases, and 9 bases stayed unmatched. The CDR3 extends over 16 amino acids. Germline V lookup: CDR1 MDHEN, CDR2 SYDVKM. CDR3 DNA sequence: TGTGCCAGCAGTTCAGTAATGGGACAGGAGAACTATGGCTACACCTTC. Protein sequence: CASSSVMGQENYGYTF.

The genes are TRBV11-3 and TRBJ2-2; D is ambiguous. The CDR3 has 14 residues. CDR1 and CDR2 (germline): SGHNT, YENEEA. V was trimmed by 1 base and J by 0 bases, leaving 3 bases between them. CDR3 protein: CASSLGANTGELFF. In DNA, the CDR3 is TGTGCCAGCAGCTTAGGAGCGAACACCGGGGAGCTGTTTTTT.

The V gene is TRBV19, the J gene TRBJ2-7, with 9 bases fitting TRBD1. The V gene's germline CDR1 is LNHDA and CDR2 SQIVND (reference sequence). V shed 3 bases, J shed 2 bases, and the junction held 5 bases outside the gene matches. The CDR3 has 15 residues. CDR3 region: CASSIQDRGPYEQYF. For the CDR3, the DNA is TGTGCCAGTAGTATTCAGGACAGGGGCCCCTACGAGCAGTACTTC.